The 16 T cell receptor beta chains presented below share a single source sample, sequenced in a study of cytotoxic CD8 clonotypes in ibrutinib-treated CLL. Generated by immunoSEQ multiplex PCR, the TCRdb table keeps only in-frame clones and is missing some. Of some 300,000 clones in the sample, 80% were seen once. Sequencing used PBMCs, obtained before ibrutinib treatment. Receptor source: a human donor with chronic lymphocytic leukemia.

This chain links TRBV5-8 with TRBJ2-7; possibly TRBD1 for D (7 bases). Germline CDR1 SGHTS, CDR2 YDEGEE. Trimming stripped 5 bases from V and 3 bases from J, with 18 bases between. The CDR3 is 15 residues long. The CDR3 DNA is TGTGCCAGCAGTACCAGGAGGGGGCGCATCTACGAGCAGTACTTC. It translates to CASSTRRGRIYEQYF.

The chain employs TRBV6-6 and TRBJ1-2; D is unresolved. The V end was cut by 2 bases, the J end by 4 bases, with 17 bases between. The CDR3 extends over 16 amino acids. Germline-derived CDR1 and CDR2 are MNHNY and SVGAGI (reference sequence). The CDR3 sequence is CASSYPDGLGSYGYTF. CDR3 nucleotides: TGTGCCAGCAGTTACCCGGACGGACTAGGGAGCTATGGCTACACCTTC.

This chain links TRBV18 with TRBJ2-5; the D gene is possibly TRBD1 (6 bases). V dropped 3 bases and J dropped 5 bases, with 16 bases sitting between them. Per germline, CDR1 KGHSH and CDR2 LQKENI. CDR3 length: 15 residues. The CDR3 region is CASSPPTGPQETQYF. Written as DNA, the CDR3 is TGTGCCAGCTCACCGCCGACAGGACCGCAGGAGACCCAGTACTTC.

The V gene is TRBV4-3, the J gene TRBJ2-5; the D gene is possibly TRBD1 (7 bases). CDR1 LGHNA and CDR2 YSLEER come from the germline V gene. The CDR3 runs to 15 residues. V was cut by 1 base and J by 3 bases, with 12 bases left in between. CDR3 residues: CASSQADREEETQYF. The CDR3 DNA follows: TGCGCCAGCAGCCAAGCTGACAGGGAGGAAGAGACCCAGTACTTC.

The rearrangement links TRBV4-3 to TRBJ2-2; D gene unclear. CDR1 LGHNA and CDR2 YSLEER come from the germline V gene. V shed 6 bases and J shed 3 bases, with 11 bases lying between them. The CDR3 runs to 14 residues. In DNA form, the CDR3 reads TGCGCCAGCAGTGAAAGTCGGGACACCGGGGAGCTGTTTTTT. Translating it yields CASSESRDTGELFF.

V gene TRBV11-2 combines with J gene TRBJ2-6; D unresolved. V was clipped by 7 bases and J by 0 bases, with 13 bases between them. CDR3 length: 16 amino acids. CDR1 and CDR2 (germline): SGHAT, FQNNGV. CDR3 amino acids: CASIPRLGSGANVLTF. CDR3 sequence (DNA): TGTGCCAGCATCCCGAGGCTTGGCTCTGGGGCCAACGTCCTGACTTTC.

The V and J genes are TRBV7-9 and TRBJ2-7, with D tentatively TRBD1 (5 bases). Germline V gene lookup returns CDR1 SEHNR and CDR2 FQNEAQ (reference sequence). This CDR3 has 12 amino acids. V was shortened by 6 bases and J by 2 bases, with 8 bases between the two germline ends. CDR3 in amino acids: CASRSQAYEQYF. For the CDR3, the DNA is TGTGCCAGCAGGTCACAGGCCTACGAGCAGTACTTC.

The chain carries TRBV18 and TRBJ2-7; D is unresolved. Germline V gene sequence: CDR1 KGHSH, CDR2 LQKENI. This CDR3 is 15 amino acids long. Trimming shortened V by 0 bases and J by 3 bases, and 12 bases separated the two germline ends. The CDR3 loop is CASSPPGSASYEQYF. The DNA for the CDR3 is TGTGCCAGCTCACCACCGGGCAGTGCGAGCTACGAGCAGTACTTC.

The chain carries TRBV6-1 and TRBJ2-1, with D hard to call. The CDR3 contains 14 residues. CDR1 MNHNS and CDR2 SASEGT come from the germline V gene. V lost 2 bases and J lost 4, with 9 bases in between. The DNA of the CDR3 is TGTGCCAGCAGTGAAAGGTTTGGGTACAATGAGCAGTTCTTC. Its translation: CASSERFGYNEQFF.

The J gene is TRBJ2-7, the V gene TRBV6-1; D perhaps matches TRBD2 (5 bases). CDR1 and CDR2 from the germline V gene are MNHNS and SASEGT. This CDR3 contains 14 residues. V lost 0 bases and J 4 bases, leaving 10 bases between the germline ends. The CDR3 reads CASSEATTRYEQYF. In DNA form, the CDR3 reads TGTGCCAGCAGTGAAGCGACTACGAGGTACGAGCAGTACTTC.

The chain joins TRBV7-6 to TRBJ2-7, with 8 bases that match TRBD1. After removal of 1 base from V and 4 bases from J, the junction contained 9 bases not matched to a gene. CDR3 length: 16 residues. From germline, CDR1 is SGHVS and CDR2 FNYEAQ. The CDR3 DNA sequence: TGTGCCAGCAGCTTAGGGCAGGGGGCCACTACTTACGAGCAGTACTTC. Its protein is CASSLGQGATTYEQYF.

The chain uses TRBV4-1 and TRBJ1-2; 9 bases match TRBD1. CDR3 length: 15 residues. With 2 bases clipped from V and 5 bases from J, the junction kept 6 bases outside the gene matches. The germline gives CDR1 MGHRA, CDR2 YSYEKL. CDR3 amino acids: CASSQRQGDRYGYTF. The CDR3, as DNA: TGCGCCAGCAGCCAACGACAGGGGGATCGTTATGGCTACACCTTC.

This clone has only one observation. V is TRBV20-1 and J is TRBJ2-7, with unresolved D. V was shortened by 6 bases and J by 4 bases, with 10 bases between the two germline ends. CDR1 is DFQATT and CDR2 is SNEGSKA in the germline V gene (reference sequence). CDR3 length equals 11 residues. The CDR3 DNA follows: TGCAGTGCCCCTCTAGTTTACGAGCAGTACTTC. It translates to CSAPLVYEQYF.

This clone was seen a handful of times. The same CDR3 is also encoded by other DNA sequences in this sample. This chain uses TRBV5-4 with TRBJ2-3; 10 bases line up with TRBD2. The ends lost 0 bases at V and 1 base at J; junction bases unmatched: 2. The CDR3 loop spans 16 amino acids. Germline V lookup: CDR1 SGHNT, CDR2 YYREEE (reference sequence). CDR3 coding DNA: TGTGCCAGCAGCTTGGGGCTAGCGGGAGGCACAGATACGCAGTATTTT. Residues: CASSLGLAGGTDTQYF.

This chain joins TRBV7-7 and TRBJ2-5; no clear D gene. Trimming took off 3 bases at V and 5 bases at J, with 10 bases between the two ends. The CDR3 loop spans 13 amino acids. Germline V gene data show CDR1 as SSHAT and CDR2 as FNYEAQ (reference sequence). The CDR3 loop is CASSFGPRETQYF. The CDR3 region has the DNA TGTGCCAGCAGCTTCGGCCCCAGGGAGACCCAGTACTTC.

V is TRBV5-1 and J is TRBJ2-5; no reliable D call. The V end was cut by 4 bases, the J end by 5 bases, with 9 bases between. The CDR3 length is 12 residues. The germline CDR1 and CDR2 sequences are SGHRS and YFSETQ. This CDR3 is CASSPERETQYF. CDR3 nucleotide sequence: TGCGCCAGCAGCCCCGAACGGGAGACCCAGTACTTC.